The 5 T cell receptor beta chains below were found in one sample sequenced in a study of blood T cell repertoires in COVID-19. Produced via immunoSEQ multiplex PCR; TCRdb's table is partial and in-frame only. The top ten hold around 27% of the sample, which has some 250,000 clones, 65% to 85% seen once. The source material was peripheral blood. Receptor source: a man aged 35-49 years with acute or convalescent COVID-19.

The chain combines TRBV12-3 or TRBV12-4 with TRBJ2-1; D remains unclear. V lost 1 base and J 8 bases, leaving 6 bases between the germline ends. CDR3 length equals 12 residues. The CDR3 coding sequence is TGTGCCAGCAGTTTAGTAGAGCATGAGCAGTTCTTC. Its protein is CASSLVEHEQFF.

CDR3 loop: CASSPDFGNEQFF. The CDR3 DNA follows: TGTGCCAGCAGCCCCGACTTCGGCAATGAGCAGTTCTTC. The genes are TRBV5-4 and TRBJ2-1, with no clear D. In germline, CDR1 is SGHNT, CDR2 YYREEE (reference sequence). The V end was cut by 4 bases, the J end by 6 bases, with 11 bases between. The CDR3 sequence is 13 residues long.

The chain combines TRBV10-3 with TRBJ2-3; TRBD2 matches at 15 bases. Germline-derived CDR1 and CDR2 are ENHRY and SYGVKD. V was clipped by 6 bases and J by 3 bases; unmatched bases: 7. The CDR3 covers 17 residues. The CDR3, as DNA: TGTGCCATCAGGGATTCCGGACTAGCGGGAGGGACAGATACGCAGTATTTT. As protein: CAIRDSGLAGGTDTQYF.

The chain joins TRBV29-1 to TRBJ1-2; perhaps TRBD1 as D (5 bases). V was trimmed by 7 bases and J by 7 bases, leaving 10 bases between them. The length of the CDR3 is 10 residues. The germline CDR1 and CDR2 sequences are SQVTM and ANQGSEA. In DNA form, the CDR3 reads TGCAGCGCCGAAAGGGGTGGCTACACCTTC. As protein: CSAERGGYTF.

This clone was seen more than once but under ten times. The sample holds other DNA sequences that translate to the same CDR3. The rearrangement uses TRBV3-1 (or the pseudogene TRBV3-2) and TRBJ2-7; unclear D gene. The CDR3 consists of 14 residues. V was shortened by 1 base and J by 1 base, with 8 bases between the two germline ends. CDR1 is LGHDT, CDR2 YNNKEL, per germline (reference sequence). The CDR3 sequence is CASSQGSVSYEQYF. For the CDR3, the DNA is TGTGCCAGCAGCCAAGGGAGTGTATCCTACGAGCAGTACTTC.